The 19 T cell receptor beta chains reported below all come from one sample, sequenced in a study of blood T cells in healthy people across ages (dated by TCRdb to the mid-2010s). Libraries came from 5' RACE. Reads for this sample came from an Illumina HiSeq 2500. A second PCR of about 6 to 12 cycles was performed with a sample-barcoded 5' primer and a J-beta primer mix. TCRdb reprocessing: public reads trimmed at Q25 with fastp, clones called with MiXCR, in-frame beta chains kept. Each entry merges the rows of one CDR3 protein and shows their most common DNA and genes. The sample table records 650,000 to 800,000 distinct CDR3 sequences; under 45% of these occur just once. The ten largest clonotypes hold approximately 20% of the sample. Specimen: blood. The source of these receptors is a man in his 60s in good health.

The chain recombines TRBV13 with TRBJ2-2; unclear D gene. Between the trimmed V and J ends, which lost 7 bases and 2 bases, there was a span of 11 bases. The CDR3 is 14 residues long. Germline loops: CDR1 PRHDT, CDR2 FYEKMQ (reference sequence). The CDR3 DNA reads TGTGCCAGCACCAAAAACACCAACACCGGGGAGCTGTTTTTT. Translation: CASTKNTNTGELFF.

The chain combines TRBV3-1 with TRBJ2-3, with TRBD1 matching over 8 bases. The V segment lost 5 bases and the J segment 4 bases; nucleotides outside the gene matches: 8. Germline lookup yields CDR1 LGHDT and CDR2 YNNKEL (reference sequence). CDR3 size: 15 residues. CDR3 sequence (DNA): TGTGCCAGCAGCTTTGGACAGGGCATTGCAGATACGCAGTATTTT. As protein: CASSFGQGIADTQYF.

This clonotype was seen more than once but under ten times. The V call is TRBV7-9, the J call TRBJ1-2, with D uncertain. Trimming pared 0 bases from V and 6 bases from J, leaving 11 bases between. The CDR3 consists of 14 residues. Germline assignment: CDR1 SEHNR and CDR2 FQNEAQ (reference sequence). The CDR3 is CASSLAGKAHGYTF. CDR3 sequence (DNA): TGTGCCAGCAGCTTAGCAGGGAAAGCACATGGCTACACCTTC.

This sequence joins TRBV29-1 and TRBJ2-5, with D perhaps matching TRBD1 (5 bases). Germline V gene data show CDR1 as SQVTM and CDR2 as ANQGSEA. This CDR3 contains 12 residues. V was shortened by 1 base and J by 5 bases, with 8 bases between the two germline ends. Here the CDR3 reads CSVEGGDETQYF. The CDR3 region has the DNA TGCAGCGTTGAAGGGGGCGATGAGACCCAGTACTTC.

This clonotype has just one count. CDR3 DNA sequence: TGTGCCTGGACAGGTCGGCAAGTTGGAGAGCAGTACTTC. Its translation: CAWTGRQVGEQYF. The V and J genes are TRBV30 and TRBJ2-5, with D unresolved. The germline V gene has CDR1 GTSNPN and CDR2 SVGIG (reference sequence). The CDR3 is 13 residues long. Deletions cut 4 bases from V and 11 bases from J, with 20 bases between.

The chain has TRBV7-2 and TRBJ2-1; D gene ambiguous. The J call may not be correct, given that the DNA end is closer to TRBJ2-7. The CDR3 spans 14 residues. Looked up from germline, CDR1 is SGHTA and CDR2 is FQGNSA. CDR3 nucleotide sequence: TGTGCCAGCAGCTTAGATAGCTCCTACAATGAGCAGTACTTC. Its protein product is CASSLDSSYNEQYF.

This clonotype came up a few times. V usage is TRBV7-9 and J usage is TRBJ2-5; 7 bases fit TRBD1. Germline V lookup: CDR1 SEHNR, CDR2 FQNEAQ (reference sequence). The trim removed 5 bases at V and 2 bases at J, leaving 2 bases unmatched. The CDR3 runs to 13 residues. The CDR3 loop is CASSGDSQETQYF. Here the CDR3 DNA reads TGTGCCAGCAGCGGGGACAGTCAAGAGACCCAGTACTTC.

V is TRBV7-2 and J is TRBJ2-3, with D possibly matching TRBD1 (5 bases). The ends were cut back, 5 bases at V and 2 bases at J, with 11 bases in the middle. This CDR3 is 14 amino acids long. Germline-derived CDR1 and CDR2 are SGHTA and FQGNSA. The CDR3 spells CASSQGLNTDTQYF. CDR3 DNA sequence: TGTGCCAGCAGCCAGGGCCTAAACACAGATACGCAGTATTTT.

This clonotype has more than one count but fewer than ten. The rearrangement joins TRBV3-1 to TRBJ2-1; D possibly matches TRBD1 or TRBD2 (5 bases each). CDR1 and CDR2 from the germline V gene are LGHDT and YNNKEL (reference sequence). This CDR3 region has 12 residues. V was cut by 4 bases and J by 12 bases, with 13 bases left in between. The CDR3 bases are TGTGCCAGCAGCCCCTCGAGGGGTATGCAGTTCTTC. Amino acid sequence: CASSPSRGMQFF.

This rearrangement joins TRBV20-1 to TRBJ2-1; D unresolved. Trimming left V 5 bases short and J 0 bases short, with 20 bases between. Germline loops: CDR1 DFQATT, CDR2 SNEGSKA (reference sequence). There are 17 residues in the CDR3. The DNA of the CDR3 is TGCAGTGCTTTCGGGCAGGAAAAAGTCAGCTCCTACAATGAGCAGTTCTTC. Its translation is CSAFGQEKVSSYNEQFF.

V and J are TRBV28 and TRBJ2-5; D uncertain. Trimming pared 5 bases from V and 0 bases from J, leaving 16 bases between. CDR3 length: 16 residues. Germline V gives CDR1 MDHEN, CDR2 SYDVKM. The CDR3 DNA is TGTGCCAGCAGTCCGCGTCTGGGGTCGTACCAAGAGACCCAGTACTTC. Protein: CASSPRLGSYQETQYF.

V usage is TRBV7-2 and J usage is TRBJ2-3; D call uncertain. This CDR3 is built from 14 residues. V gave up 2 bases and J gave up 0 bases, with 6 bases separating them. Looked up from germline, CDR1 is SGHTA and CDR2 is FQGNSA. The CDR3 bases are TGTGCCAGCAGCTTATACAAAAGCACAGATACGCAGTATTTT. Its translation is CASSLYKSTDTQYF. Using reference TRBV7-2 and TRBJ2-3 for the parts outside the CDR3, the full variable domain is GAGVSQSPSNKVTEKGKDVELRCDPISGHTALYWYRQSLGQGLEFLIYFQGNSAPDKSGLPSDRFSAERTGGSVSTLTIQRTQQEDSAVYLCASSLYKSTDTQYFGPGTRLTVL.

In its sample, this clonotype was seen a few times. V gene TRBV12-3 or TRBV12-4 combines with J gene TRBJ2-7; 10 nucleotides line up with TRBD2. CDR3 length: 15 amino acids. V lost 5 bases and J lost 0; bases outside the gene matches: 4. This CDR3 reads CASSARTSGSYEQYF. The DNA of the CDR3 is TGTGCCAGCAGTGCACGGACTAGCGGCTCCTACGAGCAGTACTTC.

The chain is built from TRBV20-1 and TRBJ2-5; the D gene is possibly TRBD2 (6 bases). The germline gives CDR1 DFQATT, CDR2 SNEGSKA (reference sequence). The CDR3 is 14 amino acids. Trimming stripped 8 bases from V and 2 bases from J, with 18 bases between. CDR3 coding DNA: TGCAGTACGGAGGGGCGCCCCCAACAAGAGACCCAGTACTTC. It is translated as CSTEGRPQQETQYF.

Here the CDR3 reads CASRSSGGYGYTF. CDR3 nucleotide sequence: TGTGCCAGCAGGTCGTCGGGGGGCTATGGCTACACCTTC. The chain joins TRBV28 to TRBJ1-2, with TRBD1 as a possible D gene (5 bases). The CDR3 totals 13 residues. The germline V gene encodes CDR1 MDHEN and CDR2 SYDVKM. Trimming stripped 6 bases from V and 4 bases from J, with 12 bases between.

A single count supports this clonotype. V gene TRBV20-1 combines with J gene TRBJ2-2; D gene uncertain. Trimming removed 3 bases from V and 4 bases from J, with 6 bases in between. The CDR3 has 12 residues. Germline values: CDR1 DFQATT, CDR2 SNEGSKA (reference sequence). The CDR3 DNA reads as TGCAGTGCTAGGGGGTTCACCGGGGAGCTGTTTTTT. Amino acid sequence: CSARGFTGELFF.

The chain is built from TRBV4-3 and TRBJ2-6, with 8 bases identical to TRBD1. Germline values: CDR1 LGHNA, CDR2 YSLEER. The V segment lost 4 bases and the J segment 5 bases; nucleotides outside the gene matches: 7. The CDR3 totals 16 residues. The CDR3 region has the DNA TGCGCCAGCAGCCGAAAGCGGACAGGGCGGGCCAACGTCCTGACTTTC. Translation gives CASSRKRTGRANVLTF.

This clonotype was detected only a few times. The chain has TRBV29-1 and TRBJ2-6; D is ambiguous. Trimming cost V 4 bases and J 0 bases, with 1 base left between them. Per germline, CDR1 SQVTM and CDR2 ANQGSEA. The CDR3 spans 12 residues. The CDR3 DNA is TGCAGCGTTGCCTCTGGGGCCAACGTCCTGACTTTC. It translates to CSVASGANVLTF.

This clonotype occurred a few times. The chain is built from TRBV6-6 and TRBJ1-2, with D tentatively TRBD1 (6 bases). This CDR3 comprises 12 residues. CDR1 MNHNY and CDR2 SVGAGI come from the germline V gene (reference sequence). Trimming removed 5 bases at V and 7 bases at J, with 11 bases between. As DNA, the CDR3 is TGTGCCAGCAGTAACAGGGAGGTTGGCTACACCTTC. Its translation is CASSNREVGYTF.